This T cell receptor (beta chain) emerged from a study of CD4+ T cells in melanoma. Regarding the study as a whole: Neoantigen-specific CD4+ T cells in melanoma reportedly had diverse differentiation states. CD8+ T cell, macrophage and B cell function reportedly correlated with neoantigen-specific CD4+ T cells.

Comment on this clone: The antigen is not known.

Sequencing used immunoSEQ multiplex PCR; TCRdb keeps in-frame clones, though not all of them. This sample has roughly 110,000 clones, with about 90% found just once. The receptor was isolated from a human donor with melanoma. The material sequenced was peripheral blood.

The CDR3 loop reads CASSRTGQIQETQYF. The CDR3 bases are TGCGCCAGCAGCCGCACGGGACAGATACAAGAGACCCAGTACTTC. The chain employs TRBV4-1 and TRBJ2-5, with 7 bases aligning to TRBD1. The CDR3 has 15 amino acids. Germline assignment: CDR1 MGHRA and CDR2 YSYEKL. Trimming cost V 4 bases and J 2 bases; bases outside gene matches: 7.